This TCR beta chain was observed in a study of blood T cells in healthy people across ages. Study summary: When template switching was applied, about one barcoded beta molecule was captured per two T cells.

V lost 7 bases and J lost 1, with 13 bases in between. The CDR3 runs 13 residues. Germline V gene data show CDR1 as SQVTM and CDR2 as ANQGSEA. Primed by a sample-barcoded 5' primer and a J-beta primer mix, a second PCR proceeded for about 7 to 12 cycles. TCRdb analysed the 5' RACE reads with MiXCR anew, one entry per CDR3 protein. The sample holds roughly 800,000 distinct CDR3 sequences, 25% seen once. The data also belong to a second study, concerning T cells of mothers and their children. From that report: A few healthy Caucasian mothers, along with their six children, served as the donors.

Source material: blood. This chain connects TRBV29-1 to TRBJ1-2; D unclear. The sequence was collected from a boy between 5 and 17 years old in good health. In DNA form, the CDR3 reads TGCAGCGCCGGGGAGGGAGGTAACTATGGCTACACCTTC. This codes for CSAGEGGNYGYTF. Full variable domain (outside the CDR3, taken from reference TRBV29-1 and TRBJ1-2): SAVISQKPSRDICQRGTSLTIQCQVDSQVTMMFWYRQQPGQSLTLIATANQGSEATYESGFVIDKFPISRPNLTFSTLTVSNMSPEDSSIYLCSAGEGGNYGYTFGSGTRLTVV.